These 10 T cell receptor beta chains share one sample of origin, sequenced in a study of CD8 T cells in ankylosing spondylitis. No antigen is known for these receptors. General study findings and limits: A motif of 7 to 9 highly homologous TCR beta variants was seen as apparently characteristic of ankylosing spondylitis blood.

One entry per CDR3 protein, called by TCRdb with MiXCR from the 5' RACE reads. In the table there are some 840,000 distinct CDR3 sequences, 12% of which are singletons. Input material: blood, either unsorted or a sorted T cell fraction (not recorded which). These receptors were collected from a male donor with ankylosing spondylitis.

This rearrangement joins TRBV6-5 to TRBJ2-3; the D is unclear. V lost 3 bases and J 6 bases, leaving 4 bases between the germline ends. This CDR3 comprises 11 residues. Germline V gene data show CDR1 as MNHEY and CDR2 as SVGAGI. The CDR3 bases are TGTGCCAGCAGTTATGAGGATACGCAGTATTTT. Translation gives CASSYEDTQYF.

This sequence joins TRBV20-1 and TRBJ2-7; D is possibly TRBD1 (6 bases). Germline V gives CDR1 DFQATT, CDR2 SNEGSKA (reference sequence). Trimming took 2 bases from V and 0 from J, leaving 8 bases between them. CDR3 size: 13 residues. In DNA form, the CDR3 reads TGCAGTGCTAGAAGGACAGCCTCCTACGAGCAGTACTTC. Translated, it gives CSARRTASYEQYF.

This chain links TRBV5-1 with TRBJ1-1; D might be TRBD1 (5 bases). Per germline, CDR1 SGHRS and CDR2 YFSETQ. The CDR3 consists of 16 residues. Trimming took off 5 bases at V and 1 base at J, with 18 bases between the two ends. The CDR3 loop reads CASSGGAGLGNTEAFF. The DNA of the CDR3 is TGCGCCAGCAGTGGGGGAGCGGGCTTGGGGAACACTGAAGCTTTCTTT.

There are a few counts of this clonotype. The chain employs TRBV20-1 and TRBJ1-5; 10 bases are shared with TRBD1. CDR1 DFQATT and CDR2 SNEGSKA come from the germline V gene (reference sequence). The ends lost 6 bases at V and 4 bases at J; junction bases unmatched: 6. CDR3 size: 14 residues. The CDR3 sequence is CSADRTGGNQPQHF. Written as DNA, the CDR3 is TGCAGTGCAGACAGGACAGGGGGTAATCAGCCCCAGCATTTT.

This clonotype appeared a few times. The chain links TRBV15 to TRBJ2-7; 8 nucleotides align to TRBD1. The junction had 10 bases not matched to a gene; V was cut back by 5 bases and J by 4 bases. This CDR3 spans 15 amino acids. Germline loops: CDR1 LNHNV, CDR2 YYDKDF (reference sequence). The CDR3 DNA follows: TGTGCCACCAGCTTGGCGCGAACAGGGGGATACGAGCAGTACTTC. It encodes CATSLARTGGYEQYF. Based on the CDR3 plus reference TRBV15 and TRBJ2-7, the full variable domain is DAMVIQNPRYQVTQFGKPVTLSCSQTLNHNVMYWYQQKSSQAPKLLFHYYDKDFNNEADTPDNFQSRRPNTSFCFLDIRSPGLGDTAMYLCATSLARTGGYEQYFGPGTRLTVT.

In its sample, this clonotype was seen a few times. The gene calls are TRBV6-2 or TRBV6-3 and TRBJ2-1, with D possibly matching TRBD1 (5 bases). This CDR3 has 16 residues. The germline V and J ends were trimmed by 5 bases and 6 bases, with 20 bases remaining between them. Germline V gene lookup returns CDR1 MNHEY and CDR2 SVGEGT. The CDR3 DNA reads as TGTGCCAGCAGTGGGGCTCGCAGGCCGTTGAGCAATGAGCAGTTCTTC. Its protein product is CASSGARRPLSNEQFF.

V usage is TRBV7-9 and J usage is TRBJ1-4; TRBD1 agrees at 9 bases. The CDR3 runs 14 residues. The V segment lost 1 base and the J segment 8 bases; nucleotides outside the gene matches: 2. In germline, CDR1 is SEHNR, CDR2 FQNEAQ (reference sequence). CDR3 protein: CASSLGQGVEKLFF. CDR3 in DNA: TGTGCCAGCAGCTTAGGACAGGGGGTCGAAAAACTGTTTTTT.

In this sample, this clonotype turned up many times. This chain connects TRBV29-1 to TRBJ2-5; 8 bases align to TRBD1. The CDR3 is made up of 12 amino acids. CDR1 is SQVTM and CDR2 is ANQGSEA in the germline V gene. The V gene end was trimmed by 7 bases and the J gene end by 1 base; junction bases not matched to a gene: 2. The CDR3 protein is CSAGTGQETQYF. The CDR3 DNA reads TGCAGCGCAGGGACAGGCCAAGAGACCCAGTACTTC.

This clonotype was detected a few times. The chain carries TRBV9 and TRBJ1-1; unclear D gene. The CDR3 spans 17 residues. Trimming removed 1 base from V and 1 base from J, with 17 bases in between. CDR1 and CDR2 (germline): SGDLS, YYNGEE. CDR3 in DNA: TGTGCCAGCAGCGTAAACGAAAAAGGGTCTGGGAACACTGAAGCTTTCTTT. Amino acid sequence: CASSVNEKGSGNTEAFF. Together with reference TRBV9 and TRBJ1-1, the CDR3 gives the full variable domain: DSGVTQTPKHLITATGQRVTLRCSPRSGDLSVYWYQQSLDQGLQFLIQYYNGEERAKGNILERFSAQQFPDLHSELNLSSLELGDSALYFCASSVNEKGSGNTEAFFGQGTRLTVV.

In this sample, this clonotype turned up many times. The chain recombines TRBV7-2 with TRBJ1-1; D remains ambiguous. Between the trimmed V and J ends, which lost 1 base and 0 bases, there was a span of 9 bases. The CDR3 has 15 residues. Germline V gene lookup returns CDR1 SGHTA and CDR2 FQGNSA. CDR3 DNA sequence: TGTGCCAGCAGCTTAGAGGCGGGATTGAACACTGAAGCTTTCTTT. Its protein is CASSLEAGLNTEAFF.